This T cell receptor (beta chain) was sequenced in a study of T cell responses to AZD1222 COVID-19 vaccine. Clones were read by immunoSEQ multiplex PCR, and TCRdb kept only the in-frame ones, dropping some. Seen here are 140,000 or so clones, roughly 90% observed once, and the top ten hold 5.4%. There are 16 residues in the CDR3. The germline CDR1 and CDR2 sequences are LNHDA and SQIVND (reference sequence). The V gene lost 4 bases and the J gene lost 0 bases, with 12 bases spanning the gap. The material was peripheral blood, obtained 28 days after the second dose of the MenACWY control vaccine. This clonotype was sampled from an adult who received the MenACWY meningococcal vaccine as a control. The V call is TRBV19, the J call TRBJ1-4; D unclear. The CDR3 region has the DNA TGTGCCAGTAGTAGGCGTACGCCAACAACTAATGAAAAACTGTTTTTT. This gives the protein CASSRRTPTTNEKLFF.